This T cell receptor (beta chain) was sequenced in a study of early T cells in non-severe SARS-CoV-2 infection. One entry per CDR3 protein, called by TCRdb with MiXCR from the 5' RACE reads. The sample carries roughly 35,000 distinct CDR3 sequences, approximately 9.2% recorded once. This clonotype was recorded many times. The sequenced sample consisted of whole blood. The sequence was collected from an adult who was a healthcare worker with PCR-confirmed SARS-CoV-2 infection or an uninfected control (not recorded which).

This chain's CDR3 is CASSVEIVTGELFF. CDR3 DNA: TGTGCCAGCAGCGTAGAAATCGTAACCGGGGAGCTGTTTTTT. V and J are TRBV9 and TRBJ2-2; D is unresolved. CDR1 and CDR2 (germline): SGDLS, YYNGEE. The germline V and J ends were trimmed by 0 bases and 5 bases, with 8 bases remaining between them. The CDR3 is 14 amino acids.